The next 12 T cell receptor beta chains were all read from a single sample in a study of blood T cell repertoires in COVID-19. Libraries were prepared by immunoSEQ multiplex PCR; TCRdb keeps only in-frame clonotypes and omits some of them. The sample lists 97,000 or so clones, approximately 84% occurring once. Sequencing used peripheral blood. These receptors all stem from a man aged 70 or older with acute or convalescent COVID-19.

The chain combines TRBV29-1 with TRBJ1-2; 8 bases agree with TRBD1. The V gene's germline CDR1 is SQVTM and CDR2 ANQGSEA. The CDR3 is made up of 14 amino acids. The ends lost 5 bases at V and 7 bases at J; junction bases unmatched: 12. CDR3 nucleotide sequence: TGCAGCGTTAACACCCAGGGGGCGGAAGGTGGCTACACCTTC. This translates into CSVNTQGAEGGYTF.

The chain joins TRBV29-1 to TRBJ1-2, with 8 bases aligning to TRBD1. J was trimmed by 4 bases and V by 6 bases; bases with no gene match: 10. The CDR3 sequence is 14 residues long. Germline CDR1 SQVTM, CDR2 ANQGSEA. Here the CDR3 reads CSVDGQGITYGYTF. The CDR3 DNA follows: TGCAGCGTGGATGGACAGGGAATAACCTATGGCTACACCTTC.

In DNA, the CDR3 is TGCGCCAGCAGTCTCGCAGGTATAGGGACAGGGACCTACGAGCAGTACTTC. It codes for CASSLAGIGTGTYEQYF. The chain combines TRBV10-2 with TRBJ2-7, with 9 bases identical to TRBD1. The V and J ends lost 5 bases and 2 bases, in that order; junction bases with no gene match: 13. Germline loops: CDR1 WSHSY, CDR2 SAAADI. The CDR3 covers 17 residues.

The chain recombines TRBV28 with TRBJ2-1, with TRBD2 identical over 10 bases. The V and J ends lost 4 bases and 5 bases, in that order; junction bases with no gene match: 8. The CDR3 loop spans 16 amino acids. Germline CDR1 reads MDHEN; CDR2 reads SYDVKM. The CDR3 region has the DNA TGTGCCAGCAGTTGGCTAGCGGGAGTTTTCAACAATGAGCAGTTCTTC. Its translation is CASSWLAGVFNNEQFF.

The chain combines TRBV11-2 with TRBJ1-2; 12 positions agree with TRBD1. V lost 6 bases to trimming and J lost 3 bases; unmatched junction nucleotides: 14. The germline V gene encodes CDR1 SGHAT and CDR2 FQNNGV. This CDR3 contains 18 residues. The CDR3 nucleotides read TGTGCCAGCAGTCACCCCCGGGACAGGGGGCGCGTCGACTATGGCTACACCTTC. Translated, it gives CASSHPRDRGRVDYGYTF.

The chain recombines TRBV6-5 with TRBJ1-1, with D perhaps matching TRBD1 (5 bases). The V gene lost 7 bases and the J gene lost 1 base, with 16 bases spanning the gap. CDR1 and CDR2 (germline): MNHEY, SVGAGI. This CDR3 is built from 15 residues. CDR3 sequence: CASTPVGGGNTEAFF. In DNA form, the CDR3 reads TGTGCCAGCACGCCTGTCGGGGGAGGGAACACTGAAGCTTTCTTT.

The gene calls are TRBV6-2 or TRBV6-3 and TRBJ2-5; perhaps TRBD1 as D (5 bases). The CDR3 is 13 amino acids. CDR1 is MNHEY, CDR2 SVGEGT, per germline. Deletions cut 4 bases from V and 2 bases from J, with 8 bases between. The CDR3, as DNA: TGTGCCAGCAGTTCCCGACAGCAAGAGACCCAGTACTTC. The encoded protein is CASSSRQQETQYF.

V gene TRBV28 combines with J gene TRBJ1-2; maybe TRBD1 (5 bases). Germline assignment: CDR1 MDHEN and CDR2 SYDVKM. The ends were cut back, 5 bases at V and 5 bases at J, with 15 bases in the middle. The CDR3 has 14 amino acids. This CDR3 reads CASSHLTKGYGYTF. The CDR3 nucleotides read TGTGCCAGCAGTCACCTTACGAAGGGGTATGGCTACACCTTC.

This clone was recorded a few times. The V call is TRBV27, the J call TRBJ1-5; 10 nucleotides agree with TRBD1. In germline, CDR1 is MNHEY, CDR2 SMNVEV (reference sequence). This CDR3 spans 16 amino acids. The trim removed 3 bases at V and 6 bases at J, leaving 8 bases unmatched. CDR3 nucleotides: TGTGCCAGCAGTTTTCGCCCGGGACAGGGGTCTCAGCCCCAGCATTTT. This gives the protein CASSFRPGQGSQPQHF.

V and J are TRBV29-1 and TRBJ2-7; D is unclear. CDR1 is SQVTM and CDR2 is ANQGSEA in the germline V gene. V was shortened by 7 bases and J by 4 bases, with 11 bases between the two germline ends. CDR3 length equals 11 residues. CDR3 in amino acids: CSGRLDYEQYF. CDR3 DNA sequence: TGCAGCGGACGACTGGATTACGAGCAGTACTTC.

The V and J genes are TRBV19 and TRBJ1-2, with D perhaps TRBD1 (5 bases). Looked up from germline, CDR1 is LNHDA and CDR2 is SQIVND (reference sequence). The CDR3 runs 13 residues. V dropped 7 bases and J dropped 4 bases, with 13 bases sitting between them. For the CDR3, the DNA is TGTGCCAGTAACCAGGGCAACGGCTATGGCTACACCTTC. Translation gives CASNQGNGYGYTF.

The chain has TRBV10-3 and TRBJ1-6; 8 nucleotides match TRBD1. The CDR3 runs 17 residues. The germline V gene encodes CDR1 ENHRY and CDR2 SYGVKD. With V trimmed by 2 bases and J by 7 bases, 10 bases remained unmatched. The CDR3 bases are TGTGCCATCAGTGAGCCGAACTCAGGGGGCTCGAATTCACCCCTCCACTTT. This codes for CAISEPNSGGSNSPLHF.